This T cell receptor beta chain was identified during a study of T cell repertoires in cytomegalovirus infection. Whole-study context: Public TCR beta signatures were indicative of both CMV infection and a matching HLA type. Study results and caveats: CMV-specific TCR beta clonotypes restricted by HLA-C were the ones dominating the ex vivo response. Cumulated frequencies of public TCR beta families served to identify carriers of CMV plus the relevant HLA.

This clonotype was counted many times. Its antigen is not known. The ends were cut back, 3 bases at V and 0 bases at J, with 12 bases in the middle. The CDR3 contains 15 residues. The germline gives CDR1 SGHDT, CDR2 YYEEEE. TCRdb reanalysed the reads using MiXCR and keeps one entry per CDR3 protein. The table shows about 450,000 distinct CDR3 sequences, with approximately 33% occurring only once. The chain recombines TRBV5-6 with TRBJ1-2; D remains unclear. The sequence was collected from a human donor in good health (CMV status not recorded). Some clones in this sample may be carry-over from other donors' samples. Sample: PBMCs. CDR3 sequence (DNA): TGTGCCAGCAGCTCCTTAAAAGTGCCTAACTATGGCTACACCTTC. Translation gives CASSSLKVPNYGYTF. Supplemented by reference TRBV5-6 and TRBJ1-2, the full variable domain reads DAGVTQSPTHLIKTRGQQVTLRCSPKSGHDTVSWYQQALGQGPQFIFQYYEEEERQRGNFPDRFSGHQFPNYSSELNVNALLLGDSALYLCASSSLKVPNYGYTFGSGTRLTVV.